The clone carrying this T cell receptor (beta chain) was recorded only once. TCRdb's copy holds only in-frame clones and misses some; the assay was immunoSEQ multiplex PCR. This sample has hundreds of thousands of clones, with more than 80% found just once. CDR3 length: 14 amino acids. The ends were cut back, 7 bases at V and 0 bases at J, with 12 bases in the middle. Per germline, CDR1 MNHEY and CDR2 SVGAGI. These data are taken from a study of control samples from healthy donors and cancer patients. The clonotype was recovered from a man aged 35-49 years with head and neck cancer. This chain connects TRBV6-5 to TRBJ1-2, with a tentative D call TRBD1 (5 bases). The material sequenced was PBMCs. The DNA for the CDR3 is TGTGCCAGCAAAGAAGGGGTAGCTAACTATGGCTACACCTTC. It specifies CASKEGVANYGYTF.